The TCR beta chain under discussion was sequenced for a study of T cell repertoires in cytomegalovirus infection. Regarding the study as a whole: Clonotypes of TCR beta that were HLA-C-restricted and CMV-specific dominated the ex vivo response.

Details on this clonotype: The target antigen is unknown.

V lost 2 bases, J lost 3 bases, and 12 bases lay in between. The germline CDR1 and CDR2 sequences are SGHRS and YFSETQ. CDR3 size: 14 residues. TCRdb processed the reads anew with MiXCR; each CDR3 protein has one entry. Of fewer than 1,000,000 distinct CDR3 sequences listed, roughly 30% are singletons. The source was cultured CD8+ T cells from PBMCs, collected from culture after CMV antigen stimulation. The rearrangement uses TRBV5-1 and TRBJ2-7, with a weak D call TRBD2 (5 bases). This TCR was sampled from a human donor in good health (CMV status not recorded). Some clones in this sample may be carry-over from other donors' samples. In DNA, the CDR3 is TGCGCCAGCAGCTTATACGACGGGATCTACGAGCAGTACTTC. As protein: CASSLYDGIYEQYF.